These 2 T cell receptor beta chains were all obtained from the same sample, sequenced in a study of graft-versus-host responses after intestinal transplantation. TCRdb's table, derived via immunoSEQ multiplex PCR, lists solely in-frame clones and lacks some. The sample contains around 92,000 clones, more than 75% of which appear only once. The sample in question was PBMCs, obtained 255 days after intestinal transplant. The receptors derive from a human patient who received an intestinal transplant, so some T cells may come from the graft donor.

This clone was seen only once. The rearrangement joins TRBV5-1 to TRBJ2-7, with TRBD1 matching 7 bases. This CDR3 has 15 residues. The J segment lost 2 bases and the V segment lost 0 bases, leaving 5 bases of the junction unmatched. Per germline, CDR1 SGHRS and CDR2 YFSETQ. In DNA, the CDR3 is TGCGCCAGCAGCTTGGCCGAGACAGGGCCCTACGAGCAGTACTTC. Translation gives CASSLAETGPYEQYF.

The chain combines TRBV19 with TRBJ1-4, with a possible D match to TRBD1 (5 bases). The CDR3 is made up of 13 amino acids. Germline loops: CDR1 LNHDA, CDR2 SQIVND (reference sequence). Trimming pared 5 bases from V and 4 bases from J, leaving 8 bases between. The CDR3 nucleotides are TGTGCCAGTAGTCGACAGAGTAATGAAAAACTGTTTTTT. Translation: CASSRQSNEKLFF.